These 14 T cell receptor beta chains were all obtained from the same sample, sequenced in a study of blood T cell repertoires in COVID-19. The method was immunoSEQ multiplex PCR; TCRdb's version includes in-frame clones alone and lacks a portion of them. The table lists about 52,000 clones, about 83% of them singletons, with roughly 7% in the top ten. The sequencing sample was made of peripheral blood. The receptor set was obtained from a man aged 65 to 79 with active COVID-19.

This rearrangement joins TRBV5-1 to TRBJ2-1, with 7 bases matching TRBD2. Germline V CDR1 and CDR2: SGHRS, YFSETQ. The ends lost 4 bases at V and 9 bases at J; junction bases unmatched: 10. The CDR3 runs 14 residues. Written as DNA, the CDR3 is TGCGCCAGCAGCCCTGGACTAGTTCAAGGTGAGCAGTTCTTC. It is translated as CASSPGLVQGEQFF.

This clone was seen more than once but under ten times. The CDR3 DNA reads as TGTGCCAGCAGTTACGGGTCGGGCGCGGGGAACACCGGGGAGCTGTTTTTT. Translated: CASSYGSGAGNTGELFF. V gene TRBV6-2 or TRBV6-3 combines with J gene TRBJ2-2; D might be TRBD2 (5 bases). The CDR3 has 17 residues. Germline CDR1 reads MNHEY; CDR2 reads SVGEGT. Trimming stripped 2 bases from V and 1 base from J, with 14 bases between.

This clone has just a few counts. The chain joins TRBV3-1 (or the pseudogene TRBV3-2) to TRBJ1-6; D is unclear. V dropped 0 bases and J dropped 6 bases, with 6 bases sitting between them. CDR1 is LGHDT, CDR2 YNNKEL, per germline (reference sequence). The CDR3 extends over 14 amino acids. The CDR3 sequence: CASSQDGGNSPLHF. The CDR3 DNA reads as TGTGCCAGCAGCCAAGACGGAGGTAATTCACCCCTCCACTTT.

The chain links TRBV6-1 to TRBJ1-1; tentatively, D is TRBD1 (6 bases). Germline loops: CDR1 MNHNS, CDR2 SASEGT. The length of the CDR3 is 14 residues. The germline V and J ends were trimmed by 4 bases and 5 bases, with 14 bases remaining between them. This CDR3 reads CASSASTRGTEAFF. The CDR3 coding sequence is TGTGCCAGCAGTGCTAGTACTAGGGGGACTGAAGCTTTCTTT.

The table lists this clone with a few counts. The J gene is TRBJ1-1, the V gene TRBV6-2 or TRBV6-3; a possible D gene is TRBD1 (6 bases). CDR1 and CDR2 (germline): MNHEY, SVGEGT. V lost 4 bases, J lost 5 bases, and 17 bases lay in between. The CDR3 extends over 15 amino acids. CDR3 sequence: CASSSRGGAWTEAFF. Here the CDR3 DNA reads TGTGCCAGCAGTTCCCGGGGGGGCGCATGGACTGAAGCTTTCTTT.

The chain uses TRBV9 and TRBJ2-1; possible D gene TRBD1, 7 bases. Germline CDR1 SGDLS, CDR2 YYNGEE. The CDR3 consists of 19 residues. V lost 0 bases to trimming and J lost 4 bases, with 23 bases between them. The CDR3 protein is CASSVALGGVGGIYNEQFF. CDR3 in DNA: TGTGCCAGCAGCGTAGCTTTAGGGGGCGTGGGGGGAATATACAATGAGCAGTTCTTC.

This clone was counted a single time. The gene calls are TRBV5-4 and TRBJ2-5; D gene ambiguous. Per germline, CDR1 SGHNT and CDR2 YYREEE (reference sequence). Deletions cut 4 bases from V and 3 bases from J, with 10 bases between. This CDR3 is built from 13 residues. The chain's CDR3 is CASSPGSEETQYF. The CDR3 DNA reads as TGTGCCAGCAGCCCCGGTTCGGAAGAGACCCAGTACTTC. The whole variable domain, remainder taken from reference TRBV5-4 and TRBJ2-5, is ETGVTQSPTHLIKTRGQQVTLRCSSQSGHNTVSWYQQALGQGPQFIFQYYREEENGRGNFPPRFSGLQFPNYSSELNVNALELDDSALYLCASSPGSEETQYFGPGTRLLVL.

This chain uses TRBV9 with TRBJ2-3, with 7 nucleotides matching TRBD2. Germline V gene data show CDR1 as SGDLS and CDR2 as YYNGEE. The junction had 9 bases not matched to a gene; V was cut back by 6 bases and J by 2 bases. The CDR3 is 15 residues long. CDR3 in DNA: TGTGCCAGCACCCGTACAGCGGGGCACACAGATACGCAGTATTTT. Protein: CASTRTAGHTDTQYF.

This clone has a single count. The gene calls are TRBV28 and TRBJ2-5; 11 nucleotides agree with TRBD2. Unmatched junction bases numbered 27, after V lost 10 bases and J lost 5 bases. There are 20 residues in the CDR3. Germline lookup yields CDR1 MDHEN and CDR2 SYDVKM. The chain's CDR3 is CATIPVYGSGGAWLGETQYF. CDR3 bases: TGTGCCACCATTCCAGTTTATGGTAGCGGGGGGGCCTGGCTTGGTGAGACCCAGTACTTC.

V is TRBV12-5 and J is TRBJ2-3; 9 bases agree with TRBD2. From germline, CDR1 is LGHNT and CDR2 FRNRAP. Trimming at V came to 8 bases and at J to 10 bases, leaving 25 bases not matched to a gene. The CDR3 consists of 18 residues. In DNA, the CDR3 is TGTGCTAGTCGCGTTTGGTGGCGGGGGGGGCCCCCTTCCGTCCCGCAGTATTTT. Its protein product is CASRVWWRGGPPSVPQYF. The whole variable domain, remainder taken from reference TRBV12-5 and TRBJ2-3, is DARVTQTPRHKVTEMGQEVTMRCQPILGHNTVFWYRQTMMQGLELLAYFRNRAPLDDSGMPKDRFSAEMPDATLATLKIQPSEPRDSAVYFCASRVWWRGGPPSVPQYFGPGTRLTVL.

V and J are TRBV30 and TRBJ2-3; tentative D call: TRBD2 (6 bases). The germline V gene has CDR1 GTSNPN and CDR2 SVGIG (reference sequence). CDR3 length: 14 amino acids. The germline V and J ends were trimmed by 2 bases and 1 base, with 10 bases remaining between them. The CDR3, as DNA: TGTGCCTGGAGTATACGCGGGGGCACAGATACGCAGTATTTT. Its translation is CAWSIRGGTDTQYF. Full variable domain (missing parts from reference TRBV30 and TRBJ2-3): SQTIHQWPATLVQPVGSPLSLECTVEGTSNPNLYWYRQAAGRGLQLLFYSVGIGQISSEVPQNLSASRPQDRQFILSSKKLLLSDSGFYLCAWSIRGGTDTQYFGPGTRLTVL.

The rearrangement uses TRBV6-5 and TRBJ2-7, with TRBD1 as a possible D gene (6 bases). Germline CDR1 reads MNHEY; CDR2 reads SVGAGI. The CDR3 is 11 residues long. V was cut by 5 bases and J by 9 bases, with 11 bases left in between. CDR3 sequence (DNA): TGTGCCAGCAGTATGACAGGCGGGCAGTACTTC. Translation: CASSMTGGQYF.

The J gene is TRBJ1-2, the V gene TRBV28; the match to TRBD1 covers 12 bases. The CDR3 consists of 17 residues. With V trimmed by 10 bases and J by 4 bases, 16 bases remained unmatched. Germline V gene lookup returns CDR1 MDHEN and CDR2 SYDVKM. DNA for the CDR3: TGTGCCACCTGGGCTTTCGGGACAGGGGGCCCCTCCTATGGCTACACCTTC. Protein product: CATWAFGTGGPSYGYTF.

DNA of the CDR3: TGTGCCAGCAGTGACTTTAATCCGAACACCGGGGAGCTGTTTTTT. Translation gives CASSDFNPNTGELFF. This chain joins TRBV2 and TRBJ2-2; D gene ambiguous. Between the trimmed V and J ends, which lost 3 bases and 0 bases, there was a span of 8 bases. The CDR3 is made up of 15 amino acids. Per germline, CDR1 SNHLY and CDR2 FYNNEI. The full variable domain, in which reference TRBV2 and TRBJ2-2 provide the parts outside the CDR3, is EPEVTQTPSHQVTQMGQEVILRCVPISNHLYFYWYRQILGQKVEFLVSFYNNEISEKSEIFDDQFSVERPDGSNFTLKIRSTKLEDSAMYFCASSDFNPNTGELFFGEGSRLTVL.